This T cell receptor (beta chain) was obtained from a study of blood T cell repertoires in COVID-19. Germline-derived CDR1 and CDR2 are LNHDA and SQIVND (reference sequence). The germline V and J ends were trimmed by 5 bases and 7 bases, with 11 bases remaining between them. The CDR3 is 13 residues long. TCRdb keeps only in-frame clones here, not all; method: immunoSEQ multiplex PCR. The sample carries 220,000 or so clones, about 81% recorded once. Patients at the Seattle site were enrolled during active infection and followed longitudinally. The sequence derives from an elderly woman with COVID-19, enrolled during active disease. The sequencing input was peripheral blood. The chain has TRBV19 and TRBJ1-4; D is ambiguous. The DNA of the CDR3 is TGTGCCAGTAGTCAGTTTCGTGGTGAAAAACTGTTTTTT. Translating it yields CASSQFRGEKLFF.